This is a list of T cell receptor beta chains from one sample in a study of cytomegalovirus exposure and HLA in healthy donors. Generated by immunoSEQ multiplex PCR, the TCRdb table keeps only in-frame clones and is missing some. The data show some 99,000 clones, with approximately 74% seen just once and less than 2% held by the top ten. The sequenced sample consisted of PBMCs. The receptor set was obtained from a male donor in good health and CMV-seronegative. Both conserved end residues are part of each CDR3. Fields, in order: clone size, V gene, J gene, CDR3 protein. A clone size is listed for some rows: how often the clone was seen (once, few, many), or a class if it is expanded.

clone size: .
V gene: TRBV2
J gene: TRBJ2-1
CDR3 protein: CASSLDNEQFF

clone size: .
V gene: TRBV7-9
J gene: TRBJ1-5
CDR3 protein: CASSLAGDNQPQHF

clone size: .
V gene: TRBV27
J gene: TRBJ1-5
CDR3 protein: CASSLGTGNQPQHF

clone size: .
V gene: TRBV28
J gene: TRBJ1-4
CDR3 protein: CASSSPVTTEKLFF

clone size: .
V gene: TRBV5-8
J gene: TRBJ1-2
CDR3 protein: CASSFLRGYGYTF

clone size: .
V gene: TRBV27
J gene: TRBJ2-7
CDR3 protein: CASSLGRVAYEQYF

clone size: .
V gene: TRBV11-2
J gene: TRBJ1-3
CDR3 protein: CASSLSRSGNTIYF

clone size: .
V gene: TRBV27
J gene: TRBJ2-5
CDR3 protein: CASSSTSGRASGETQYF

clone size: .
V gene: TRBV4-2
J gene: TRBJ2-3
CDR3 protein: CASSQDGTVTDTQYF

clone size: .
V gene: TRBV4-3
J gene: TRBJ1-2
CDR3 protein: CASSRRVLRVNGYTF

clone size: few
V gene: TRBV19
J gene: TRBJ1-3
CDR3 protein: CASAMTGFGNTIYF

clone size: .
V gene: TRBV28
J gene: TRBJ2-7
CDR3 protein: CASSIGRVYEQYF

clone size: .
V gene: TRBV5-1
J gene: TRBJ1-1
CDR3 protein: CASSRDSYTEAFF

clone size: once
V gene: TRBV6-5
J gene: TRBJ2-3
CDR3 protein: CASSYSAADSTDTQYF

clone size: .
V gene: TRBV18
J gene: TRBJ2-6
CDR3 protein: CASSPATGSGANVLTF

clone size: once
V gene: TRBV28
J gene: TRBJ2-5
CDR3 protein: CASSLQGQQYF

clone size: .
V gene: TRBV5-6
J gene: TRBJ1-2
CDR3 protein: CASSSPGVYGYTF

clone size: .
V gene: TRBV5-1
J gene: TRBJ1-1
CDR3 protein: CASSLALGQGGEAFF

clone size: .
V gene: TRBV27
J gene: TRBJ1-2
CDR3 protein: CASSLRTGHYGYTF

clone size: .
V gene: TRBV7-9
J gene: TRBJ2-5
CDR3 protein: CASTPLGQETQYF

clone size: .
V gene: TRBV6-4
J gene: TRBJ1-1
CDR3 protein: CASSEVGGVTEAFF

clone size: .
V gene: TRBV4-1
J gene: TRBJ1-4
CDR3 protein: CASSPEFGLKLFF

clone size: .
V gene: TRBV12-5
J gene: TRBJ1-1
CDR3 protein: CASGLVDGSEAFF

clone size: few
V gene: TRBV9
J gene: TRBJ1-3
CDR3 protein: CASSVEFRTANRENTIYF

clone size: .
V gene: TRBV5-1
J gene: TRBJ2-7
CDR3 protein: CASSSRTSGGTEQYF

clone size: .
V gene: TRBV27
J gene: TRBJ2-3
CDR3 protein: CASSSTPGQGARRQYF

clone size: .
V gene: TRBV28
J gene: TRBJ2-5
CDR3 protein: CASTPWGGEETQYF

clone size: .
V gene: TRBV2
J gene: TRBJ1-1
CDR3 protein: CASSDSNRHEAFF

clone size: few
V gene: TRBV28
J gene: TRBJ2-7
CDR3 protein: CASTEDRSSYEQYF

clone size: .
V gene: TRBV11-2
J gene: TRBJ2-1
CDR3 protein: CASSSTRGSNEQFF

clone size: .
V gene: TRBV9
J gene: TRBJ2-1
CDR3 protein: CASSPRWTSVTVEYEQFF

clone size: .
V gene: TRBV5-1
J gene: TRBJ2-4
CDR3 protein: CASSSLATAKNIQYF

clone size: once
V gene: TRBV6-5
J gene: TRBJ2-7
CDR3 protein: CASRTPGQVQYEQYF

clone size: .
V gene: TRBV27
J gene: TRBJ1-4
CDR3 protein: CASSPETGNEKLFF

clone size: .
V gene: TRBV5-1
J gene: TRBJ1-2
CDR3 protein: CASSPSDQANYGYTF

clone size: .
V gene: TRBV5-1
J gene: TRBJ2-7
CDR3 protein: CASRLRTSGVHYEQYF

clone size: .
V gene: TRBV19
J gene: TRBJ2-7
CDR3 protein: CASSIDRAGYEQYF

clone size: .
V gene: TRBV7-2
J gene: TRBJ2-5
CDR3 protein: CASSDGRGGRDQETQYF

clone size: .
V gene: TRBV28
J gene: TRBJ1-1
CDR3 protein: CASSLNLNTEAFF

clone size: .
V gene: TRBV7-2
J gene: TRBJ2-3
CDR3 protein: CASRLAQGGLNTQYF

clone size: .
V gene: TRBV5-1
J gene: TRBJ1-2
CDR3 protein: CASSLDRNYGYTF

clone size: .
V gene: TRBV6-4
J gene: TRBJ1-2
CDR3 protein: CASSREGCGYTF

clone size: .
V gene: TRBV7-2
J gene: TRBJ2-5
CDR3 protein: CASSLLATGETQYF

clone size: few
V gene: TRBV5-4
J gene: TRBJ2-7
CDR3 protein: CASSFTGRSPYEQYF

clone size: .
V gene: TRBV25-1
J gene: TRBJ2-7
CDR3 protein: CASGPPSSYEQYF

clone size: .
V gene: TRBV10-1
J gene: TRBJ2-7
CDR3 protein: CASSESFNTPTVYEQYF

clone size: .
V gene: TRBV28
J gene: TRBJ1-5
CDR3 protein: CASSPGQGFFQPQHF

clone size: .
V gene: TRBV28
J gene: TRBJ2-4
CDR3 protein: CASSLPSVEDIQYF